Listed below are T cell receptor beta chains from one sample, sequenced in a study of tumor and adjacent non-tumor tissue in lung cancer. Each CDR3 protein gets one entry after TCRdb re-called the multiplex PCR reads with MiXCR. The table shows tens of thousands of distinct CDR3 sequences, with 60% to 65% occurring only once. Material for sequencing was distant non-tumor lung tissue. The receptors were gathered from a woman aged 70-85 years with non-small cell lung cancer. Both conserved end residues are part of each CDR3.

v_gene: TRBV11-1; len: 14; CDR3aa: CTVSFEAGRYEQYF
v_gene: TRBV6-2/TRBV6-3; len: 14; CDR3aa: CASSLAGSADPRYF
v_gene: TRBV7-9; len: 15; CDR3aa: CASSLAQAGNQPQHF
v_gene: TRBV4-2; len: 22; CDR3aa: CASSQVFIGLLAGLPSSYEKYF
v_gene: TRBV20-1; len: 16; CDR3aa: CSAQPTVLAGPYEQYF
v_gene: TRBV27; len: 16; CDR3aa: CASSLEAIPVPGELFF
v_gene: TRBV12-3/TRBV12-4; len: 15; CDR3aa: CASSTGLVTNEELFF
v_gene: TRBV10-1; len: 12; CDR3aa: CANSEVEGTQYF
v_gene: TRBV29-1; len: 14; CDR3aa: CSVVPAGVPFTQYF
v_gene: TRBV29-1; len: 12; CDR3aa: CSVEDYGNTIYF
v_gene: TRBV5-1; len: 15; CDR3aa: CTSSLGGDSYNEQFF
v_gene: TRBV29-1; len: 15; CDR3aa: CRVGAGVLSQETQYF
v_gene: TRBV5-4; len: 15; CDR3aa: CASSPSTCMNTEAFF
v_gene: TRBV29-1; len: 12; CDR3aa: CSVEDSPYGYSF
v_gene: TRBV29-1; len: 16; CDR3aa: CSVDASRRVGSYEQYF
v_gene: TRBV12-5; len: 20; CDR3aa: CVSAMTRIGQGAELNTEAFF
v_gene: TRBV2; len: 15; CDR3aa: CASSANRKNYYGYTF
v_gene: TRBV20-1; len: 16; CDR3aa: CSARVSGRAYTGELFF
v_gene: TRBV29-1; len: 13; CDR3aa: CSAARTGGDEQYF
v_gene: TRBV6-1; len: 13; CDR3aa: CASSEMDSDIQYF
v_gene: TRBV28; len: 16; CDR3aa: CASSSHLAGGSNEQFF
v_gene: TRBV28; len: 16; CDR3aa: CVSSSLITGVEETQYF
v_gene: TRBV28; len: 12; CDR3aa: CASSSQGQPQHF
v_gene: TRBV20-1; len: 16; CDR3aa: CSASQILAGGSDEQFF
v_gene: TRBV29-1; len: 15; CDR3aa: CRVARGADGNEKLFF
v_gene: TRBV20-1; len: 14; CDR3aa: CSASTLANQETQYF
v_gene: TRBV29-1; len: 14; CDR3aa: CSVTLGLARVVQLF
v_gene: TRBV11-2; len: 12; CDR3aa: CASSFSTDTQYF
v_gene: TRBV10-2; len: 16; CDR3aa: CASSYTRLAESETQYF
v_gene: TRBV6-5; len: 17; CDR3aa: CASTPFTQGIFSYEQYF
v_gene: TRBV12-3/TRBV12-4; len: 14; CDR3aa: CASRASTGGEARYF
v_gene: TRBV6-5; len: 18; CDR3aa: CASRVGFTSVGDQNTQYF
v_gene: TRBV29-1; len: 10; CDR3aa: CSLVRDRDYF
v_gene: TRBV6-2/TRBV6-3; len: 11; CDR3aa: CANSYSYEQYF
v_gene: TRBV28; len: 11; CDR3aa: CASSFMTEQYF
v_gene: TRBV18; len: 14; CDR3aa: CASSPPNTQETQYF
v_gene: TRBV12-3/TRBV12-4; len: 15; CDR3aa: CVSSSQGLAYNEQFF
v_gene: TRBV20-1; len: 14; CDR3aa: CSAPPKNSYNEQFF
v_gene: TRBV6-7; len: 15; CDR3aa: CASNYAWTVLDEQSF
v_gene: TRBV10-3; len: 17; CDR3aa: CAINIHNTGTPTDTQCF
v_gene: TRBV6-5; len: 16; CDR3aa: CASSYRKKGAYNDQFF
v_gene: TRBV11-2; len: 14; CDR3aa: CASSLTGGFHEQYF
v_gene: TRBV11-1; len: 16; CDR3aa: CASSIALAGLYNDQFF
v_gene: TRBV27; len: 16; CDR3aa: CASSPIWDKAKNIQYF
v_gene: TRBV28; len: 16; CDR3aa: CASSYQAGGSYNEQFF